Shown below are 32 T cell receptor beta chains from a single sample sequenced in a study of blood T cell repertoires in COVID-19. TCRdb's table, derived via immunoSEQ multiplex PCR, lists solely in-frame clones and lacks some. Seen here are 150,000 to 200,000 clones, almost 90% observed once, and the top ten hold around 0.63%. Sequenced sample: peripheral blood. These receptors came from a man between 45 and 60 years old with acute or convalescent COVID-19.

This chain joins TRBV28 and TRBJ2-2; 14 bases align to TRBD2. CDR1 and CDR2 (germline): MDHEN, SYDVKM. With 2 bases clipped from V and 6 bases from J, the junction kept 5 bases outside the gene matches. The CDR3 length is 17 residues. In nucleotides, the CDR3 is TGTGCCAGCAGTTTACCCCGACTAGCGGGAGGGCCCGGGGAGCTGTTTTTT. Its protein product is CASSLPRLAGGPGELFF.

The rearrangement uses TRBV2 and TRBJ1-5; TRBD1 agrees at 8 bases. Germline V gives CDR1 SNHLY, CDR2 FYNNEI. Trimming removed 4 bases from V and 2 bases from J; junction bases left unmatched: 7. CDR3 length: 16 amino acids. For the CDR3, the DNA is TGTGCCAGCAGTGCTCGACAGGGGTCCGGCAATCAGCCCCAGCATTTT. It translates to CASSARQGSGNQPQHF. Supplemented by reference TRBV2 and TRBJ1-5, the full variable domain reads EPEVTQTPSHQVTQMGQEVILRCVPISNHLYFYWYRQILGQKVEFLVSFYNNEISEKSEIFDDQFSVERPDGSNFTLKIRSTKLEDSAMYFCASSARQGSGNQPQHFGDGTRLSIL.

The DNA of the CDR3 is TGCAGCGTTTGGGATTTAGACAGGGACTATGGCTACACCTTC. It encodes CSVWDLDRDYGYTF. The chain couples TRBV29-1 to TRBJ1-2; 7 nucleotides line up with TRBD1. Germline lookup yields CDR1 SQVTM and CDR2 ANQGSEA. The CDR3 is 14 amino acids. V gave up 5 bases and J gave up 3 bases; unmatched junction bases: 9.

The chain recombines TRBV4-1 with TRBJ1-1, with D uncertain. Germline CDR1 is MGHRA and CDR2 is YSYEKL. CDR3 length: 12 residues. Between the trimmed V and J ends, which lost 1 base and 7 bases, there was a span of 7 bases. CDR3 sequence reads: CASSQVASEAFF. Here the CDR3 DNA reads TGCGCCAGCAGCCAAGTCGCCAGTGAAGCTTTCTTT.

The chain combines TRBV4-3 with TRBJ1-2; D call uncertain. This CDR3 spans 13 amino acids. Trimming shortened V by 0 bases and J by 5 bases, and 7 bases separated the two germline ends. Germline V gene sequence: CDR1 LGHNA, CDR2 YSLEER. The CDR3 DNA is TGCGCCAGCAGCCAAGATTCCAGGTATGGCTACACCTTC. Protein: CASSQDSRYGYTF.

This chain links TRBV7-8 with TRBJ2-6; 7 bases are shared with TRBD1. The CDR3 totals 15 residues. V trimming: 3 bases; J trimming: 2 bases; junction bases outside the gene matches: 1. Germline CDR1 is SGHVS and CDR2 is FQNEAQ. The CDR3: CASSFTGAGANVLTF. CDR3 in DNA: TGTGCCAGCAGCTTCACAGGGGCTGGGGCCAACGTCCTGACTTTC.

This chain connects TRBV27 to TRBJ1-2; 8 bases line up with TRBD1. This CDR3 has 16 amino acids. Germline trimming cut 5 bases from V and 4 bases from J; bases unmatched to any gene: 12. Looked up from germline, CDR1 is MNHEY and CDR2 is SMNVEV (reference sequence). This chain's CDR3 is CASSLSRQGPLYGYTF. As DNA, the CDR3 is TGTGCCAGCAGTCTTTCTCGACAGGGGCCTCTCTATGGCTACACCTTC.

The rearrangement links TRBV5-6 to TRBJ2-6, with 8 positions matching TRBD1. The V segment lost 3 bases and the J segment 3 bases; nucleotides outside the gene matches: 2. Germline V gene data show CDR1 as SGHDT and CDR2 as YYEEEE. The CDR3 extends over 15 amino acids. The CDR3 reads CASSSRGLGANVLTF. CDR3 nucleotide sequence: TGTGCCAGCAGCTCCAGGGGGCTTGGGGCCAACGTCCTGACTTTC.

The V gene is TRBV7-9, the J gene TRBJ2-3; no reliable D call. This CDR3 region has 16 residues. The germline V gene has CDR1 SEHNR and CDR2 FQNEAQ (reference sequence). V was trimmed by 1 base and J by 1 base, leaving 12 bases between them. The CDR3 sequence is CASSLGSGVRTDTQYF. Written as DNA, the CDR3 is TGTGCCAGCAGCTTAGGTTCGGGTGTCCGCACAGATACGCAGTATTTT.

V is TRBV9 and J is TRBJ1-1, with D uncertain. The germline CDR1 and CDR2 sequences are SGDLS and YYNGEE. The V end lost 5 bases, the J end lost 1 base, and 6 bases lay between the germline ends. This CDR3 has 12 amino acids. The CDR3 sequence is CASSNRNTEAFF. The CDR3 nucleotides read TGTGCCAGCAGTAACAGGAACACTGAAGCTTTCTTT. Complete variable domain (other parts from reference TRBV9 and TRBJ1-1): DSGVTQTPKHLITATGQRVTLRCSPRSGDLSVYWYQQSLDQGLQFLIQYYNGEERAKGNILERFSAQQFPDLHSELNLSSLELGDSALYFCASSNRNTEAFFGQGTRLTVV.

The chain joins TRBV28 to TRBJ1-2; tentatively, D is TRBD1 (6 bases). The germline V gene encodes CDR1 MDHEN and CDR2 SYDVKM. Trimming pared 8 bases from V and 4 bases from J, leaving 17 bases between. The CDR3 covers 14 residues. The CDR3 region has the DNA TGTGCCAGCGGAACAGGGTTGAATAGCTATGGCTACACCTTC. Encoded protein: CASGTGLNSYGYTF.

This chain connects TRBV7-9 to TRBJ1-5; D might be TRBD1 (6 bases). This CDR3 is built from 15 residues. Germline CDR1 reads SEHNR; CDR2 reads FQNEAQ (reference sequence). V was cut by 5 bases and J by 3 bases, with 14 bases left in between. This CDR3 reads CASSAQGSTNQPQHF. The CDR3, as DNA: TGTGCCAGCAGCGCTCAGGGGTCTACCAATCAGCCCCAGCATTTT.

J is TRBJ1-4 and V is TRBV6-6; tentative D call: TRBD1 (5 bases). The CDR3 extends over 12 amino acids. Germline CDR1 MNHNY, CDR2 SVGAGI (reference sequence). V was cut by 8 bases and J by 7 bases, with 11 bases left in between. The CDR3 reads CASGQGGEKLFF. The CDR3 DNA follows: TGTGCCAGCGGGCAGGGTGGTGAAAAACTGTTTTTT.

This chain uses TRBV7-2 with TRBJ2-3, with TRBD2 matching 10 bases. V trimming: 5 bases; J trimming: 2 bases; junction bases outside the gene matches: 4. The CDR3 length is 15 residues. Germline CDR1 is SGHTA and CDR2 is FQGNSA. The CDR3 sequence: CASSQRGGATDTQYF. The CDR3 region has the DNA TGTGCCAGCAGCCAGCGGGGGGGGGCCACAGATACGCAGTATTTT. Full variable domain (remainder filled in from reference TRBV7-2 and TRBJ2-3): GAGVSQSPSNKVTEKGKDVELRCDPISGHTALYWYRQSLGQGLEFLIYFQGNSAPDKSGLPSDRFSAERTGGSVSTLTIQRTQQEDSAVYLCASSQRGGATDTQYFGPGTRLTVL.

This chain connects TRBV2 to TRBJ2-1, with D possibly TRBD2 on 5 matching bases. The CDR3 spans 13 residues. Germline-derived CDR1 and CDR2 are SNHLY and FYNNEI. Trimming shortened V by 5 bases and J by 7 bases, and 12 bases separated the two germline ends. The CDR3 sequence is CASSRTGVNEQFF. The CDR3 bases are TGTGCCAGCAGTCGGACTGGGGTGAATGAGCAGTTCTTC.

The chain is built from TRBV5-1 and TRBJ1-4; 9 bases align to TRBD1. J was trimmed by 7 bases and V by 0 bases; bases with no gene match: 7. The CDR3 loop spans 16 amino acids. Germline V gene lookup returns CDR1 SGHRS and CDR2 YFSETQ. The CDR3 sequence: CASSLAGDRGIEKLFF. In DNA, the CDR3 is TGCGCCAGCAGCTTGGCGGGTGACAGGGGGATTGAAAAACTGTTTTTT.

The chain has TRBV27 and TRBJ2-7; 9 nucleotides match TRBD2. V lost 5 bases, J lost 6 bases, and 11 bases stayed unmatched. There are 15 residues in the CDR3. The germline V gene has CDR1 MNHEY and CDR2 SMNVEV (reference sequence). CDR3 sequence: CASSHPGLAGSEQYF. The CDR3 nucleotides read TGTGCCAGCAGTCACCCGGGACTAGCCGGTTCCGAGCAGTACTTC.

This rearrangement joins TRBV3-1 (or the pseudogene TRBV3-2) to TRBJ1-4, with a tentative D call TRBD1 (6 bases). The germline V gene encodes CDR1 LGHDT and CDR2 YNNKEL (reference sequence). This CDR3 contains 15 residues. V was clipped by 2 bases and J by 8 bases, with 15 bases between them. CDR3 amino acids: CASSQPGGASEKLFF. For the CDR3, the DNA is TGTGCCAGCAGCCAACCGGGGGGGGCTTCGGAAAAACTGTTTTTT.

J is TRBJ1-1 and V is TRBV6-1; 7 nucleotides line up with TRBD1. The J segment lost 6 bases and the V segment lost 3 bases, leaving 10 bases of the junction unmatched. CDR3 size: 15 residues. Germline assignment: CDR1 MNHNS and CDR2 SASEGT. The CDR3 nucleotides are TGTGCCAGCAGTGACAGATCGACAGGGTTTCCTGAAGCTTTCTTT. It yields the protein CASSDRSTGFPEAFF.

This chain links TRBV5-4 with TRBJ2-3, with TRBD2 matching 12 bases. The CDR3 length is 17 residues. Trimming at V came to 0 bases and at J to 5 bases, leaving 7 bases not matched to a gene. Germline values: CDR1 SGHNT, CDR2 YYREEE (reference sequence). The CDR3 spells CASSLALAGGPGDTQYF. Here the CDR3 DNA reads TGTGCCAGCAGCTTGGCCCTAGCGGGAGGGCCTGGAGATACGCAGTATTTT. Full variable domain (remainder filled in from reference TRBV5-4 and TRBJ2-3): ETGVTQSPTHLIKTRGQQVTLRCSSQSGHNTVSWYQQALGQGPQFIFQYYREEENGRGNFPPRFSGLQFPNYSSELNVNALELDDSALYLCASSLALAGGPGDTQYFGPGTRLTVL.

The chain links TRBV27 to TRBJ2-5; D call uncertain. V lost 6 bases, J lost 2 bases, and 22 bases lay in between. The CDR3 totals 17 residues. Germline-derived CDR1 and CDR2 are MNHEY and SMNVEV (reference sequence). The CDR3 loop is CASSPPPAAVRQETQYF. CDR3 nucleotide sequence: TGTGCCAGCAGCCCCCCCCCGGCGGCAGTTAGGCAAGAGACCCAGTACTTC.

This clone was recorded once. The chain has TRBV10-3 and TRBJ2-2; maybe TRBD1 (6 bases). V was shortened by 6 bases and J by 1 base, with 12 bases between the two germline ends. The germline V gene encodes CDR1 ENHRY and CDR2 SYGVKD. The CDR3 loop spans 15 amino acids. The CDR3 protein is CAISKMTGNTGELFF. The CDR3 nucleotides read TGTGCCATCAGCAAGATGACAGGGAACACCGGGGAGCTGTTTTTT.

The chain couples TRBV7-2 to TRBJ2-5, with D maybe TRBD1 (6 bases). The end of the DNA aligns better with TRBJ2-7, so the J call may be wrong. Germline-derived CDR1 and CDR2 are SGHTA and FQGNSA. The CDR3 runs 14 residues. Written as DNA, the CDR3 is TGTGCCAGCAGCTACCTGGACAGTTCCTACGAGCAGTACTTC. Translation: CASSYLDSSYEQYF.

This chain connects TRBV5-6 to TRBJ1-2; 7 bases fit TRBD1. V was clipped by 5 bases and J by 4 bases; unmatched bases: 5. CDR3 length: 13 residues. Germline V gene sequence: CDR1 SGHDT, CDR2 YYEEEE. The CDR3 DNA sequence: TGTGCCAGCAGGCTACAGGGGTCCTATGGCTACACCTTC. As protein: CASRLQGSYGYTF.

This chain joins TRBV13 and TRBJ1-6; a weak D match, TRBD1 (6 bases). Per the germline V gene, CDR1 is PRHDT and CDR2 is FYEKMQ (reference sequence). Between the trimmed V and J ends, which lost 5 bases and 4 bases, there was a span of 9 bases. The CDR3 is 14 residues long. The CDR3 bases are TGTGCCAGCAGCCGGGGACAATATAATTCACCCCTCCACTTT. As protein: CASSRGQYNSPLHF.

The sample holds one count of this clone. The CDR3 DNA reads as TGTGCCAGCAGCTTGGTTGGACAGGGGGGTGGCTACACCTTC. Translated: CASSLVGQGGGYTF. The V call is TRBV5-4, the J call TRBJ1-2; 10 bases are a match to TRBD1. Trimming at V came to 0 bases and at J to 7 bases, leaving 3 bases not matched to a gene. The germline CDR1 and CDR2 sequences are SGHNT and YYREEE (reference sequence). The CDR3 loop spans 14 amino acids.

V is TRBV30 and J is TRBJ1-1, with 7 bases matching TRBD1. With V trimmed by 5 bases and J by 5 bases, 11 bases remained unmatched. Germline CDR1 reads GTSNPN; CDR2 reads SVGIG (reference sequence). CDR3 length: 14 residues. CDR3 sequence reads: CAWGLRGRGTEAFF. DNA for the CDR3: TGTGCCTGGGGTCTCAGGGGGAGAGGAACTGAAGCTTTCTTT.

CDR3 nucleotides: TGTGCCAGCATCGGGACTAGAGCTAGGAATGAGCAGTTCTTC. This gives the protein CASIGTRARNEQFF. The chain joins TRBV2 to TRBJ2-1; 8 bases map to TRBD2. Germline values: CDR1 SNHLY, CDR2 FYNNEI. Trimming at V came to 7 bases and at J to 7 bases, leaving 9 bases not matched to a gene. The CDR3 runs to 14 residues. Filled out from reference TRBV2 and TRBJ2-1, the complete variable domain reads EPEVTQTPSHQVTQMGQEVILRCVPISNHLYFYWYRQILGQKVEFLVSFYNNEISEKSEIFDDQFSVERPDGSNFTLKIRSTKLEDSAMYFCASIGTRARNEQFFGPGTRLTVL.

The chain uses TRBV5-1 and TRBJ2-1; TRBD2 aligns across 16 bases. The ends lost 4 bases at V and 4 bases at J; junction bases unmatched: 11. This CDR3 has 19 residues. Germline V CDR1 and CDR2: SGHRS, YFSETQ. The CDR3 reads CASSRSGTSGRVLYNEQFF. As DNA, the CDR3 is TGCGCCAGCAGCCGTTCCGGGACTAGCGGGAGGGTACTTTACAATGAGCAGTTCTTC. Together with reference TRBV5-1 and TRBJ2-1, the CDR3 gives the full variable domain: KAGVTQTPRYLIKTRGQQVTLSCSPISGHRSVSWYQQTPGQGLQFLFEYFSETQRNKGNFPGRFSGRQFSNSRSEMNVSTLELGDSALYLCASSRSGTSGRVLYNEQFFGPGTRLTVL.

The chain employs TRBV5-1 and TRBJ1-6; 7 nucleotides agree with TRBD1. Germline assignment: CDR1 SGHRS and CDR2 YFSETQ. With V trimmed by 0 bases and J by 5 bases, 2 bases remained unmatched. CDR3 length: 15 residues. CDR3 in DNA: TGCGCCAGCAGCTTGGCCCAGGGGGATAATTCACCCCTCCACTTT. The encoded protein is CASSLAQGDNSPLHF.

V usage is TRBV21-1 and J usage is TRBJ2-7; the table calls TRBD2, which could not be checked here. TRBV21-1 is an annotated pseudogene. This CDR3 comprises 18 residues. Here the CDR3 DNA reads TGTGCCAGCAGCAAAGGACAGAGTATAGCGGGAACTCGGCACGAGCAGTACTTC. Amino acids: CASSKGQSIAGTRHEQYF.

As DNA, the CDR3 is TGTGCCAGCAGTTTAAGGGACAGGGAGGATCAGCCCCAGCATTTT. Encoded protein: CASSLRDREDQPQHF. This chain joins TRBV28 and TRBJ1-5; 9 bases are a match to TRBD1. Germline-derived CDR1 and CDR2 are MDHEN and SYDVKM. Unmatched junction bases numbered 4, after V lost 2 bases and J lost 5 bases. This CDR3 spans 15 amino acids.